This T cell receptor (beta chain) is from a study of cytomegalovirus exposure and HLA in healthy donors. General study points: In a later analysis, a missense DCLRE1C variant was linked to TCR beta V- and J-gene trimming. Among the sequence variants, a highly shared cluster was likely an artifact of sequencing.

Of note for this clone: Its antigen is as yet unknown.

The PCR was carried out with 60 Vbeta primers and 13 Jbeta primers. TCRdb's table, derived via immunoSEQ multiplex PCR, lists solely in-frame clones and lacks some. The data contain 110,000 to 150,000 clones, more than 75% of them singletons. CDR3 length: 14 residues. With 3 bases clipped from V and 7 bases from J, the junction kept 5 bases outside the gene matches. CDR1 and CDR2 from the germline V gene are GTSNPN and SVGIG (reference sequence). The origin of this receptor is a man aged 18 to 29 in good health and CMV-seropositive. The sequencing input was PBMCs. The chain is built from TRBV30 and TRBJ2-2; 10 bases are shared with TRBD1. CDR3 bases: TGTGCCTGGAGCTGGACAGGGGGTAGCGGGGAGCTGTTTTTT. Translation: CAWSWTGGSGELFF.